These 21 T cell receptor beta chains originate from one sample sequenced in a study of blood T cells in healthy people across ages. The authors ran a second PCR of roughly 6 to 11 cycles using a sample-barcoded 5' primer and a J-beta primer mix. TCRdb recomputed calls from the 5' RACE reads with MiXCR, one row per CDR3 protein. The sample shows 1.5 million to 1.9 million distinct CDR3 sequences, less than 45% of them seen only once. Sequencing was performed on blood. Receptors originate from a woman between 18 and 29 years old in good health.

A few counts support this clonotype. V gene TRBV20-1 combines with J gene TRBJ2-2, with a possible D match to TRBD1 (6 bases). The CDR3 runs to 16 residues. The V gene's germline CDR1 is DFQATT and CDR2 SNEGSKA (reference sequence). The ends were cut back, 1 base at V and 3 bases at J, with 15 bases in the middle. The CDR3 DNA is TGCAGTGCTAGAGCTACAGGGCGGACTTACACCGGGGAGCTGTTTTTT. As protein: CSARATGRTYTGELFF.

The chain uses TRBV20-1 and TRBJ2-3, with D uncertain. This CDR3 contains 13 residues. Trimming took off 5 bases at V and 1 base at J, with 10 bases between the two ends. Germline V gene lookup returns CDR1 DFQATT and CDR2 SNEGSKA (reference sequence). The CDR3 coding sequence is TGCAGTGCTCCGTTAGGAGGCACAGATACGCAGTATTTT. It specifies CSAPLGGTDTQYF.

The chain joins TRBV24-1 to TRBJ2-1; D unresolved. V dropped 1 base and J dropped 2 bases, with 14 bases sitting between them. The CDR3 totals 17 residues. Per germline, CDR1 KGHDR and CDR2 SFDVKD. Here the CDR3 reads CATSDFVGGQAYNEQFF. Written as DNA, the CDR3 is TGTGCCACCAGTGATTTCGTGGGTGGGCAGGCCTACAATGAGCAGTTCTTC.

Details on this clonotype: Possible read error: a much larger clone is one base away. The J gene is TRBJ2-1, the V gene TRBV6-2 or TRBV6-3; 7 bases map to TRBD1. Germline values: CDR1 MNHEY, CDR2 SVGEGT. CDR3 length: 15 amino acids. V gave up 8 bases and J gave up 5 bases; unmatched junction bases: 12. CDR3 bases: TGTGCCAGCGGTACGTACAGGGGTTCCAACAATGAGCAGTTCTTC. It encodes CASGTYRGSNNEQFF.

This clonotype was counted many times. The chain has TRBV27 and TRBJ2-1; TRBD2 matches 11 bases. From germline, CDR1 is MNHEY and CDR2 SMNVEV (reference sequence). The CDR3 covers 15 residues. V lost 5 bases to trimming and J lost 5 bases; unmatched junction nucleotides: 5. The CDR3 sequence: CASSTGTSGNNEQFF. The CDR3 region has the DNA TGTGCCAGCAGTACCGGGACTAGCGGAAACAATGAGCAGTTCTTC.

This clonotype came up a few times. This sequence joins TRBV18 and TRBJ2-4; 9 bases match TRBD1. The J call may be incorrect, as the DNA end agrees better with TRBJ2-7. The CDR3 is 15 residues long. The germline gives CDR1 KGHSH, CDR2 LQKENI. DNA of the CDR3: TGTGCCAGCTCAACATCCGGGACAGGGATGAGCGAGCAGTACTTC. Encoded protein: CASSTSGTGMSEQYF.

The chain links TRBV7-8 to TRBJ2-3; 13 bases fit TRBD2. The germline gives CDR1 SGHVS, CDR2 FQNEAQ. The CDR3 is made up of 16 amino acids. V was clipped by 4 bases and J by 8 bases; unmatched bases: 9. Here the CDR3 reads CASSSGLAGIRGTQYF. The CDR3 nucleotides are TGTGCCAGCAGCTCGGGACTAGCGGGGATTAGGGGTACGCAGTATTTT.

Here the CDR3 DNA reads TGTGCCAGCAGCCCCCCCGGACAGGTCTCGAACACTGAAGCTTTCTTT. Translating it yields CASSPPGQVSNTEAFF. The genes are TRBV7-2 and TRBJ1-1, with 7 bases identical to TRBD1. J lost 1 base, V lost 5 bases, and 10 bases had no gene match. CDR3 size: 16 residues. Germline values: CDR1 SGHTA, CDR2 FQGNSA. The full variable domain, in which reference TRBV7-2 and TRBJ1-1 provide the parts outside the CDR3, is GAGVSQSPSNKVTEKGKDVELRCDPISGHTALYWYRQSLGQGLEFLIYFQGNSAPDKSGLPSDRFSAERTGGSVSTLTIQRTQQEDSAVYLCASSPPGQVSNTEAFFGQGTRLTVV.

CDR3 DNA: TGTGCCAGCAGTTACGCCGGACAGAGGAATCAGCCCCAGCATTTT. Translating gives CASSYAGQRNQPQHF. The genes are TRBV6-5 and TRBJ1-5; possibly TRBD1 for D (6 bases). The CDR3 is 15 residues long. CDR1 and CDR2 (germline): MNHEY, SVGAGI. Trimming stripped 2 bases from V and 4 bases from J, with 12 bases between.

CDR3 nucleotide sequence: TGTGCCAGCAGCTTAGGACAGGCGAAGCAGTACTTC. It encodes CASSLGQAKQYF. The V and J genes are TRBV7-2 and TRBJ2-5; possibly TRBD1 for D (6 bases). CDR1 is SGHTA and CDR2 is FQGNSA in the germline V gene. V gave up 1 base and J gave up 11 bases, with 11 bases separating them. This CDR3 has 12 residues. Full variable domain (remainder filled in from reference TRBV7-2 and TRBJ2-5): GAGVSQSPSNKVTEKGKDVELRCDPISGHTALYWYRQSLGQGLEFLIYFQGNSAPDKSGLPSDRFSAERTGGSVSTLTIQRTQQEDSAVYLCASSLGQAKQYFGPGTRLLVL.

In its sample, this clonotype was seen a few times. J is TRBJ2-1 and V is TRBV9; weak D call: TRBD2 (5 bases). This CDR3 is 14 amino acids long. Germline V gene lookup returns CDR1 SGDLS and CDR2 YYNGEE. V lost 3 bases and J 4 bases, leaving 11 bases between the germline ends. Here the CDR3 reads CASSAAGIYNEQFF. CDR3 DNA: TGTGCCAGCAGCGCGGCCGGGATATACAATGAGCAGTTCTTC.

CDR3 residues: CSAYPRTGVYNEQFF. The DNA for the CDR3 is TGCAGTGCTTACCCCCGGACAGGGGTTTACAATGAGCAGTTCTTC. This chain links TRBV20-1 with TRBJ2-1, with TRBD1 matching over 9 bases. V gave up 5 bases and J gave up 4 bases; unmatched junction bases: 9. In germline, CDR1 is DFQATT, CDR2 SNEGSKA (reference sequence). The CDR3 extends over 15 amino acids.

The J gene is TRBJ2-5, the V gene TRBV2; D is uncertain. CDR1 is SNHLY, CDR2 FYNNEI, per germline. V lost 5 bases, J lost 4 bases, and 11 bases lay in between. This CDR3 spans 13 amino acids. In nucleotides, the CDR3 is TGTGCCAGCAGTTGGAAGGGTGTAGAGACCCAGTACTTC. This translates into CASSWKGVETQYF.

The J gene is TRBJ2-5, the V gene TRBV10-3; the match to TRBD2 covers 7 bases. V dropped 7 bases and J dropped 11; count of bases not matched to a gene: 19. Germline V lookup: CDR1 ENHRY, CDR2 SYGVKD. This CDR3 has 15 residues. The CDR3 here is CAITPLGGVGNEQYF. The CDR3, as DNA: TGTGCCATCACCCCTTTGGGGGGGGTAGGCAATGAGCAGTACTTC.

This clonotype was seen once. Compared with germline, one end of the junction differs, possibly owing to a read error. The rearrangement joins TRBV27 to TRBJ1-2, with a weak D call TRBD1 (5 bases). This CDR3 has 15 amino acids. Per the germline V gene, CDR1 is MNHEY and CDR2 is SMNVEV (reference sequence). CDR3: CASGLLAGNSYGYTF. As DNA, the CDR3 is TGTGCCAGCGGTTTACTGGCAGGGAATAGCTATGGCTACACCTTC.

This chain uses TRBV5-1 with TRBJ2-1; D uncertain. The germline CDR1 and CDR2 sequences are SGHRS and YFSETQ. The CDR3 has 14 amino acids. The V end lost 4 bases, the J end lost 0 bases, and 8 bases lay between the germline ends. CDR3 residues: CASSIESSYNEQFF. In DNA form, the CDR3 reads TGCGCCAGCAGCATTGAGAGCTCCTACAATGAGCAGTTCTTC.

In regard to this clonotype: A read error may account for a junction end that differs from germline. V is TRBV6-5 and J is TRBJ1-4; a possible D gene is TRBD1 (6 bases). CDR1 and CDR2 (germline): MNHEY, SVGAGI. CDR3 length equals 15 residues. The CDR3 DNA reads TGTGCCTGCAGTGGCTGGACAGTAGGTGATGAAAAACTGTTTTTT. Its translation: CACSGWTVGDEKLFF.

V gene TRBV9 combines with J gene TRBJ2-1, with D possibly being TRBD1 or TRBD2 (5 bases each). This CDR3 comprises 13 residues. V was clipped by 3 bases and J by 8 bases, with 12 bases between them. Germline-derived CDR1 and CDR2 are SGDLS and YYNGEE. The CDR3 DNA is TGTGCCAGCAGCGGGGACCAGCACCATGAGCAGTTCTTC. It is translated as CASSGDQHHEQFF.

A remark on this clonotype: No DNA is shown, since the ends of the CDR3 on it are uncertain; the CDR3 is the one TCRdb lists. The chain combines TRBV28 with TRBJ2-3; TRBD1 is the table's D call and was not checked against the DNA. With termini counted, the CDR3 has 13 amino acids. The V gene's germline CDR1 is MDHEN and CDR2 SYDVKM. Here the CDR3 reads CAFGPGAPDTQYF.

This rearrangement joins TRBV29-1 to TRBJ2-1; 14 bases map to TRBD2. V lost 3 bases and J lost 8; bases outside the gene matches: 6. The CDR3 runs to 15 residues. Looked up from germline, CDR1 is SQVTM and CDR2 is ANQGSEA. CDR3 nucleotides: TGCAGCGTTGACGGGACTAGCGGGGGTTGGGATGAGCAGTTCTTC. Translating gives CSVDGTSGGWDEQFF.

CDR3 nucleotides: TGTGCTAGTGGGCGTCCCGGGACAGGGGGCGCGGGATTTTACAATGAGCAGTTCTTC. Its translation: CASGRPGTGGAGFYNEQFF. V is TRBV12-5 and J is TRBJ2-1; 12 nucleotides line up with TRBD1. CDR3 size: 19 residues. Germline V CDR1 and CDR2: LGHNT, FRNRAP. The V segment lost 6 bases and the J segment 4 bases; nucleotides outside the gene matches: 16.